This TCR beta chain was sequenced in a study of blood T cell repertoires in COVID-19. TCRdb keeps only in-frame clones here, not all; method: immunoSEQ multiplex PCR. Of about 300,000 clones listed, approximately 81% are singletons. Germline loops: CDR1 SNHLY, CDR2 FYNNEI. This CDR3 spans 16 amino acids. The trim removed 3 bases at V and 4 bases at J, leaving 9 bases unmatched. This TCR was sampled from a young woman who had been exposed to COVID-19. Source material: PBMCs or T cells enriched from blood (not recorded which). The chain links TRBV2 to TRBJ1-5; 7 bases match TRBD1. CDR3 residues: CASSEGAGGGNQPQHF. The CDR3 coding sequence is TGTGCCAGCAGTGAGGGGGCAGGGGGTGGAAATCAGCCCCAGCATTTT. Full variable domain (rest looked up from reference TRBV2 and TRBJ1-5): EPEVTQTPSHQVTQMGQEVILRCVPISNHLYFYWYRQILGQKVEFLVSFYNNEISEKSEIFDDQFSVERPDGSNFTLKIRSTKLEDSAMYFCASSEGAGGGNQPQHFGDGTRLSIL.